The sequence of this T cell receptor beta chain was determined in a study of blood T cell repertoires in COVID-19. Across the whole study: The study drew acute and convalescent COVID-19 samples from the United States, Italy and Spain. Sample material is recorded as cDNA or gDNA derived from T cells, B-cell-depleted T cells, or PBMCs.

Germline-derived CDR1 and CDR2 are SQVTM and ANQGSEA. Trimming removed 5 bases from V and 3 bases from J, with 10 bases in between. This CDR3 comprises 12 residues. As originally analysed: It was from reference gene primer amplification that nucleated cell counts were estimated. Clones were read by immunoSEQ multiplex PCR, and TCRdb kept only the in-frame ones, dropping some. V and J calls and clone size come straight from that table; D and trimming were deduced from the DNA. The sample comprises about 57,000 clones, roughly 80% of which are singletons, and less than 4.5% rests with the top ten. The study assigned cohorts using participant-reported clinical history.

The clonotype was recovered from a woman aged 40 to 49 with acute COVID-19. The V call is TRBV29-1, the J call TRBJ1-1, with TRBD1 as a possible D gene (6 bases). The sample taken for sequencing was PBMCs or T cells enriched from blood (not recorded which). CDR3 DNA: TGCAGCGTTTATACAGGGTACACTGAAGCTTTCTTT. This sequence encodes CSVYTGYTEAFF.